This TCR beta chain appears in the sequencing data of a study of T-cell memory formation after mild COVID-19 (dated by TCRdb to the early 2020s). Regarding the complete study: TCR sequence clusters from the two donors were largely donor specific. The cohort was made up of two young adult volunteers, one female and one male, who were previously healthy. Longitudinal TCRalpha and TCRbeta repertoire sequencing tracked T-cell clones expanding and contracting after mild COVID-19 in two donors.

Ficoll-Paque density gradient centrifugation was used to isolate PBMCs. The table lists this clonotype with a few counts. Its antigen is not yet known. No base quality values were provided; no much bigger clone lies one nucleotide off. Broad study findings and their caveats: The second-wave clones that peaked on day 37 were not confirmed to be SARS-CoV-2 specific. The study included only a couple of mild cases, and larger cohorts that include severe cases with pre-infection samples were judged to be necessary. Some responding clones were detected in pre-infection memory, which suggested that pre-existing cross-reactive memory T cells had joined the SARS-CoV-2 response. Balanced CD4/CD8 phenotypes were observed for clones contracting from day 15 to 85, whereas a bias towards CD4+ was observed for a second wave of clones expanding from day 15 to 37. Contracting CD4+ clones appeared mostly in the CM and EM memory subsets, whereas CD8+ clones were enriched in EMRA.

CDR1 and CDR2, per the germline V gene (reference sequence), are LGHDT and YNNKEL. Deletion took 0 bases off V and 0 bases off J, with a span of 17 bases between the germline ends. Including cysteine and phenylalanine, the CDR3 has 18 amino acids. Only the CDR3 DNA is retained, 54 bases long and in frame from the first base. The sequencer listed for this sample is Illumina NovaSeq 6000. Using 5'RACE with constant-segment primers, TCRalpha and TCRbeta cDNA libraries were constructed, with sample barcodes and unique molecular identifiers added in the process. Trizol reagent was used to extract RNA from every sample. Library amplification was performed in two PCR steps, and a second sample barcode and Illumina TruSeq adapters were introduced in the second step. The libraries were sequenced on an Illumina NovaSeq using 2 x 150 bp paired-end reads. The study's processing was this. Demultiplexing of reads and collapsing into UMI-guided consensus sequences were performed with migec v1.2.7. Using mixcr v2.1.11, UMI consensuses were aligned to TRA and TRB V and J templates and then assembled into clonotypes. Expanded or contracted clonotypes were those called significant by both edgeR and NoisET, with noise models trained on biological replicates. For edgeR calls, the cutoffs were a false discovery rate-adjusted p below 0.01 and a log2 fold-change threshold of 1. As an exploratory analysis of dynamics, PCA with hierarchical clustering was applied to max-normalized trajectories of the 1000 most abundant clonotypes. Separately sequenced CD4+ and CD8+ repertoires were used to assign the CD4 or CD8 phenotype of responding clones. TCRdb reprocessing: public reads trimmed at Q25 with fastp, clones called with MiXCR, in-frame beta chains kept. One record per CDR3 amino acid sequence lists the most common genes and DNA. The V and J calls and clone size come from TCRdb's table, not from the authors' own analysis. The sample includes 200,000 or so distinct CDR3 sequences, with around 9.1% observed a single time. Approximately 3.3% of the sample belongs to the ten largest clones.

The receptor chain draws on TRBV3-1 and TRBJ1-1; confidence is insufficient to name the D gene. The sequencing input was PBMCs or a T cell subset sorted from them (not recorded which). The clonotype originates from a man between 18 and 35 years old who had mild COVID-19 (a few samples of this study predate the infection). The sample titles of this study are shuffled in the database, so cell type and time point are left out; the donor was told from shared clones. The DNA reads TGTGCCAGCAGCCAAGAACTTACGAGTAAAGGAGTGAACACTGAAGCTTTCTTT. It codes for CASSQELTSKGVNTEAFF.